This T cell receptor beta chain appears in the sequencing data of a study of blood T cell repertoires in COVID-19. Study information: Sites in the United States, Italy and Spain provided acute and convalescent COVID-19 samples. From T cells, B-cell-depleted T cells, or PBMCs came the material, which was cDNA or gDNA.

The CDR3 runs to 19 residues. Per germline, CDR1 SGHDN and CDR2 FVKESK. Trimming shortened V by 0 bases and J by 5 bases, and 25 bases separated the two germline ends. Original handling: Amplifying reference gene primers gave estimates of nucleated cell counts. TCRdb keeps only in-frame clones here, not all; method: immunoSEQ multiplex PCR. For V, J and clone size, that table is used; D and trimming come from the DNA. The table records roughly 150,000 clones, 70% to 80% of them present only once. The chain is built from TRBV14 and TRBJ1-1; the D is unclear. The TCR sequence derives from a man aged 60 to 75 with acute or convalescent COVID-19. The source material was peripheral blood. The CDR3 reads CASSQEADTAQRRDTEAFF. The CDR3 DNA follows: TGTGCCAGCAGCCAAGAGGCAGACACCGCACAGAGGAGGGATACTGAAGCTTTCTTT.